These 5 T cell receptor beta chains originate from one sample sequenced in a study of human T cells and chemical hapten exposure. TCRdb passed the RACE reads through MiXCR, listing each CDR3 protein once. The repertoire holds tens of thousands of distinct CDR3 sequences, 7.5% to 10% seen once, with less than 15% in the top ten. Described time point: patch test 1, 2 weeks after DPC sensitization. Treatment given: therapeutic diphenylcyclopropenone sensitization with weekly scalp DPC. Source: whole blood, taken in connection with sensitization to the hapten diphenylcyclopropenone (DPC). The receptors were sampled from a woman in her forties with alopecia areata. Some clones in this sample may be carry-over from other donors' samples.

The V call is TRBV7-9, the J call TRBJ1-6, with a tentative D call TRBD1 (5 bases). V lost 2 bases and J lost 10, with 9 bases in between. Looked up from germline, CDR1 is SEHNR and CDR2 is FQNEAQ (reference sequence). The CDR3 has 13 residues. CDR3 amino acids: CASSLQGESPLHF. The CDR3 region has the DNA TGTGCCAGCAGCTTACAGGGAGAGTCACCCCTCCACTTT. The full variable domain, rest sourced from reference TRBV7-9 and TRBJ1-6, is DTGVSQNPRHKITKRGQNVTFRCDPISEHNRLYWYRQTLGQGPEFLTYFQNEAQLEKSRLLSDRFSAERPKGSFSTLEIQRTEQGDSAMYLCASSLQGESPLHFGNGTRLTVT.

This clonotype showed up just a few times. V is TRBV9 and J is TRBJ1-3; D is uncertain. Per germline, CDR1 SGDLS and CDR2 YYNGEE. V dropped 0 bases and J dropped 8 bases, with 9 bases sitting between them. CDR3 length: 13 residues. In nucleotides, the CDR3 is TGTGCCAGCAGCGTAGCTGAGGAACACACCATATATTTT. The encoded protein is CASSVAEEHTIYF.

The sample holds a few counts of this clonotype. This chain connects TRBV23-1 to TRBJ2-1; 10 nucleotides line up with TRBD1. TRBV23-1 is placed among ORFs of uncertain function. The trim removed 0 bases at V and 3 bases at J, leaving 2 bases unmatched. The CDR3 has 16 amino acids. The CDR3 DNA sequence: TGCGCCAGCAGTCAATCGGGACAGGGGTTCTACAATGAGCAGTTCTTC. This translates into CASSQSGQGFYNEQFF.

The V gene is TRBV10-3, the J gene TRBJ2-7; TRBD1 matches 9 bases. Germline lookup yields CDR1 ENHRY and CDR2 SYGVKD. The CDR3 length is 14 residues. Unmatched junction bases numbered 7, after V lost 6 bases and J lost 4 bases. The CDR3 region is CAIRRTGDSYEQYF. The CDR3, as DNA: TGTGCCATCAGGCGGACAGGGGATTCATACGAGCAGTACTTC.

This clonotype was counted ten times or more. The J gene is TRBJ2-1, the V gene TRBV3-1, with 7 bases that match TRBD1. The CDR3 consists of 16 residues. Germline values: CDR1 LGHDT, CDR2 YNNKEL (reference sequence). Losses at the gene ends were 2 bases for V and 0 bases for J; bases not matched to a gene: 4. The CDR3 spells CASSQRQGFSYNEQFF. CDR3 DNA: TGTGCCAGCAGCCAACGACAGGGATTCTCCTACAATGAGCAGTTCTTC.